This TCR beta chain was documented in a study of glioma-infiltrating T cells. Study-level background: Dexamethasone exposure before glioma surgery was limited to six or fewer days.

For this clonotype: Antigen: not known.

V was clipped by 4 bases and J by 3 bases, with 10 bases between them. CDR1 and CDR2 from the germline V gene are SGHTA and FQGNSA. This CDR3 has 14 amino acids. Study-wide findings and caveats: Gliomas, especially low-grade, showed above-expected tissue-blood divergence; non-neoplastic patients showed below. Patients with low tissue-blood divergence carried a signature set of shared blood CDR3 motifs. CDR3 overlap between tissue and blood was very small.

TCR alpha and beta CDR3 regions were amplified from RNA using iRepertoire nested multiplex PCR. TCRdb independently ran MiXCR on the multiplex PCR reads; one entry per CDR3 protein. The sample has around 350,000 distinct CDR3 sequences, roughly two fifths seen once. Sequenced material: glioma tissue, nonneoplastic brain tissue, or PBMCs (not recorded which). This TCR derives from a human donor with low-grade glioma or glioblastoma, undergoing nonglioma brain surgery, or in good health (not recorded which). The chain recombines TRBV7-2 with TRBJ1-5; D may be TRBD1 (5 bases). CDR3 sequence (DNA): TGTGCCAGCAGCTACCAGACAGACAATCAGCCCCAGCATTTT. Amino acids: CASSYQTDNQPQHF.